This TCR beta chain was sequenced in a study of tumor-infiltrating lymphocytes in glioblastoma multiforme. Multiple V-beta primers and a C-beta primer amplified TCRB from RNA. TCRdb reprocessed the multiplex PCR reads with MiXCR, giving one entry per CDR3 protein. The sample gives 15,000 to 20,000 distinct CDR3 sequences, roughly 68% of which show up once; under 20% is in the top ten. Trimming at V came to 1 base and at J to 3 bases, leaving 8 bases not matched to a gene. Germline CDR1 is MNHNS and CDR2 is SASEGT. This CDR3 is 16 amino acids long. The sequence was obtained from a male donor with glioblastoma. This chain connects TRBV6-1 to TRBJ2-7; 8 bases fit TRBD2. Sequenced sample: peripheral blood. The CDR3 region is CASSEVASGFSYEQYF. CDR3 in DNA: TGTGCCAGCAGTGAAGTGGCTAGCGGGTTCAGCTACGAGCAGTACTTC.